This T cell receptor (beta chain) was documented in a study of shared clonotypes between healthy human individuals. Overall study: Every donor yielded three CD4 naive, three CD4 memory, two CD8 naive and one CD8 memory plate.

The V gene lost 2 bases and the J gene lost 4 bases, with 14 bases spanning the gap. This CDR3 has 15 amino acids. Germline assignment: CDR1 MNHEY and CDR2 SMNVEV (reference sequence). The data were produced by immunoSEQ multiplex PCR, yet TCRdb's version contains in-frame clones alone and is incomplete. The sample consists of 850,000 to 1,200,000 clones, 70% to 80% of them appearing once. Sequencing was done on a sample of memory CD4+ T cells sorted from blood. Documented subset: CD45RA-negative fraction. The clonotype comes from a man between 18 and 35 years old in good health. The chain carries TRBV27 and TRBJ1-2, with D unresolved. The CDR3 sequence: CASSLGGFQPYGYTF. The CDR3 coding sequence is TGTGCCAGCAGTTTAGGTGGATTCCAGCCCTATGGCTACACCTTC.